This entry describes one TCR beta chain. The sample originates from a study of CD8+ T cells in alopecia areata. Sequencing used cDNA as its template, made by extracting RNA and reverse transcribing it. Sequencing used immunoSEQ multiplex PCR; TCRdb keeps in-frame clones, though not all of them. Of 65,000 to 95,000 clones in the sample, just over 50% were seen once. Patients with alopecia areata provided lesional scalp punch biopsies as well as peripheral blood. The germline V gene has CDR1 KGHSH and CDR2 LQKENI. V lost 5 bases and J lost 6; bases outside the gene matches: 6. The CDR3 spans 13 residues.

The chain has TRBV18 and TRBJ1-2; 7 bases are a match to TRBD1. The source is a human donor with alopecia areata. The material sequenced was NKG2D-high CD8+ T cells sorted from blood. The CDR3 DNA reads TGTGCCAGCTCAGACAGGGAGGTGGATGGCTACACCTTC. Its protein product is CASSDREVDGYTF.